These 21 T cell receptor beta chains were all obtained from the same sample, sequenced in a study of blood T cell repertoires in COVID-19. Sequencing used immunoSEQ multiplex PCR; TCRdb keeps in-frame clones, though not all of them. The repertoire holds about 330,000 clones, with 80% to 90% as singletons. Sequencing was done on a sample of PBMCs or T cells enriched from blood (not recorded which). These receptors all come from a young woman who had recovered from COVID-19.

This chain connects TRBV2 to TRBJ2-2; 12 bases match TRBD2. The CDR3 sequence is 15 residues long. Germline trimming cut 4 bases from V and 7 bases from J; bases unmatched to any gene: 4. Germline V gives CDR1 SNHLY, CDR2 FYNNEI. CDR3 in DNA: TGTGCCAGCAGTGCTAGCGGGGGGGCGAGCGGGGAGCTGTTTTTT. This encodes CASSASGGASGELFF. The variable domain in full, with the rest retrieved from reference TRBV2 and TRBJ2-2, is EPEVTQTPSHQVTQMGQEVILRCVPISNHLYFYWYRQILGQKVEFLVSFYNNEISEKSEIFDDQFSVERPDGSNFTLKIRSTKLEDSAMYFCASSASGGASGELFFGEGSRLTVL.

The chain employs TRBV7-3 and TRBJ2-3, with 10 nucleotides matching TRBD2. The J segment lost 5 bases and the V segment lost 2 bases, leaving 7 bases of the junction unmatched. Germline-derived CDR1 and CDR2 are SGHTA and FQGTGA. The CDR3 is made up of 16 amino acids. CDR3: CASSLGPSGSVDTQYF. CDR3 nucleotide sequence: TGTGCCAGCAGCTTAGGGCCTAGCGGGAGTGTAGATACGCAGTATTTT. The full variable domain, rest sourced from reference TRBV7-3 and TRBJ2-3, is GAGVSQTPSNKVTEKGKYVELRCDPISGHTALYWYRQSLGQGPEFLIYFQGTGAADDSGLPNDRFFAVRPEGSVSTLKIQRTERGDSAVYLCASSLGPSGSVDTQYFGPGTRLTVL.

The DNA for the CDR3 is TGTGCCAGCAGCTTAAATGCCTTGGCCGAGCAGTACTTC. Its translation is CASSLNALAEQYF. This rearrangement joins TRBV7-8 to TRBJ2-7; no definite D call. Trimming left V 2 bases short and J 6 bases short, with 11 bases between. CDR1 and CDR2 from the germline V gene are SGHVS and FQNEAQ. This CDR3 has 13 amino acids. The full variable domain, completed using reference TRBV7-8 and TRBJ2-7, is GAGVSQSPRYKVAKRGQDVALRCDPISGHVSLFWYQQALGQGPEFLTYFQNEAQLDKSGLPSDRFFAERPEGSVSTLKIQRTQQEDSAVYLCASSLNALAEQYFGPGTRLTVT.

The chain couples TRBV5-3 to TRBJ1-5; D is unresolved. TRBV5-3 is labeled an ORF, and its function is uncertain. With 3 bases removed from V and 3 bases from J, the gap between germline ends came to 13 bases. The CDR3 runs 15 residues. This CDR3 is CARSSPEGFNQPQHF. CDR3 coding DNA: TGTGCCAGAAGCTCGCCCGAGGGCTTCAATCAGCCCCAGCATTTT.

J is TRBJ2-2 and V is TRBV13; no definite D call. CDR1 is PRHDT and CDR2 is FYEKMQ in the germline V gene (reference sequence). The CDR3 runs 13 residues. Trimming shortened V by 5 bases and J by 3 bases, and 7 bases separated the two germline ends. The CDR3 nucleotides are TGTGCCAGCAGCCCCTCTTACACCGGGGAGCTGTTTTTT. Protein product: CASSPSYTGELFF.

The rearrangement joins TRBV7-8 to TRBJ1-2, with D hard to call. V shed 5 bases and J shed 5 bases, with 12 bases lying between them. This CDR3 is 13 amino acids long. The germline CDR1 and CDR2 sequences are SGHVS and FQNEAQ. The CDR3 reads CASSPGREYGYTF. The CDR3 DNA sequence: TGTGCCAGCAGCCCGGGCCGGGAGTATGGCTACACCTTC.

V usage is TRBV28 and J usage is TRBJ1-1; 7 bases align to TRBD1. Germline assignment: CDR1 MDHEN and CDR2 SYDVKM. The CDR3 is 11 amino acids. Losses at the gene ends were 3 bases for V and 10 bases for J; bases not matched to a gene: 2. The CDR3 region is CASSLWDRAFF. The CDR3 region has the DNA TGTGCCAGCAGTTTGTGGGACAGAGCTTTCTTT.

In DNA form, the CDR3 reads TGCGCCAGCAGCTTGGTGGTCAGTGTGAACACTGAAGCTTTCTTT. Its translation is CASSLVVSVNTEAFF. The chain carries TRBV5-1 and TRBJ1-1; D is unclear. Trimming left V 0 bases short and J 0 bases short, with 9 bases between. Germline assignment: CDR1 SGHRS and CDR2 YFSETQ. CDR3 length equals 15 residues.

V gene TRBV11-1 combines with J gene TRBJ2-1, with TRBD2 matching over 8 bases. This CDR3 has 16 residues. Per the germline V gene, CDR1 is SGHAT and CDR2 is FQDESV (reference sequence). V gave up 5 bases and J gave up 6 bases; unmatched junction bases: 12. The CDR3 here is CASSLLAVLVPNEQFF. The CDR3 DNA follows: TGTGCCAGCAGCCTACTAGCGGTCCTCGTCCCCAATGAGCAGTTCTTC.

The chain links TRBV4-1 to TRBJ1-5; D may be TRBD1 (5 bases). Germline V gives CDR1 MGHRA, CDR2 YSYEKL. Trimming stripped 1 base from V and 4 bases from J, with 14 bases between. The CDR3 extends over 16 amino acids. Here the CDR3 reads CASSQVGKGPNQPQHF. The DNA for the CDR3 is TGCGCCAGCAGCCAAGTTGGGAAGGGGCCTAATCAGCCCCAGCATTTT.

The chain employs TRBV28 and TRBJ1-5; TRBD1 might be the D (5 bases). From germline, CDR1 is MDHEN and CDR2 SYDVKM. CDR3 length: 18 amino acids. V was trimmed by 2 bases and J by 1 base, leaving 18 bases between them. Written as DNA, the CDR3 is TGTGCCAGCAGTTTAGAGTGGGCAGGGTTAGGAAGCAATCAGCCCCAGCATTTT. Residues: CASSLEWAGLGSNQPQHF.

The gene calls are TRBV9 and TRBJ2-5; 9 positions agree with TRBD2. The length of the CDR3 is 15 residues. V was pared by 0 bases and J by 5 bases, with 5 bases of the junction left unmatched. CDR1 and CDR2 from the germline V gene are SGDLS and YYNGEE. The CDR3 coding sequence is TGTGCCAGCAGCGTAGGAACTAGCGGGTTGGAGACCCAGTACTTC. It yields the protein CASSVGTSGLETQYF.

The chain is built from TRBV3-1 (or the pseudogene TRBV3-2) and TRBJ1-1, with TRBD1 as a possible D gene (5 bases). Trimming pared 0 bases from V and 2 bases from J, leaving 13 bases between. CDR1 is LGHDT, CDR2 YNNKEL, per germline (reference sequence). The CDR3 is 16 residues long. CDR3 nucleotide sequence: TGTGCCAGCAGCCAAGATCGAGGCAGGGATAACACTGAAGCTTTCTTT. As protein: CASSQDRGRDNTEAFF.

The chain joins TRBV2 to TRBJ1-1; D may be TRBD1 (5 bases). The V end was cut by 1 base, the J end by 5 bases, with 14 bases between. The CDR3 sequence is 15 residues long. Germline values: CDR1 SNHLY, CDR2 FYNNEI. Written as DNA, the CDR3 is TGTGCCAGCAGTGAAGGCCAAGGGGTCCCGACTGAAGCTTTCTTT. Its translation is CASSEGQGVPTEAFF.

The V gene is TRBV6-6, the J gene TRBJ2-7; 9 positions match TRBD1. Germline CDR1 MNHNY, CDR2 SVGAGI (reference sequence). V lost 4 bases and J lost 5; bases outside the gene matches: 6. This CDR3 is built from 14 residues. DNA for the CDR3: TGTGCCAGCAGTTCACCGGGACAGGGTAACGAGCAGTACTTC. Protein product: CASSSPGQGNEQYF.

V and J are TRBV7-3 and TRBJ2-4; 7 nucleotides match TRBD1. V shed 5 bases, J shed 8 bases, and the junction held 9 bases outside the gene matches. Germline V gene lookup returns CDR1 SGHTA and CDR2 FQGTGA. This CDR3 spans 14 amino acids. In DNA, the CDR3 is TGTGCCAGCAGCCAGACAGGGCCCGGGGACATTCAGTACTTC. Residues: CASSQTGPGDIQYF.

The genes are TRBV28 and TRBJ2-3, with TRBD2 as a possible D gene (6 bases). CDR3 size: 15 residues. In germline, CDR1 is MDHEN, CDR2 SYDVKM. The V end was cut by 7 bases, the J end by 0 bases, with 14 bases between. CDR3 bases: TGTGCCAGCAAGGAGGGGAGTACTAGCACAGATACGCAGTATTTT. Amino acids: CASKEGSTSTDTQYF.

This chain connects TRBV5-1 to TRBJ2-7, with 11 nucleotides matching TRBD1. With V trimmed by 7 bases and J by 3 bases, 6 bases remained unmatched. The CDR3 is made up of 14 amino acids. The germline V gene has CDR1 SGHRS and CDR2 YFSETQ. The CDR3 reads CASRGGQGVYEQYF. CDR3 bases: TGCGCCAGCCGAGGGGGACAGGGGGTCTACGAGCAGTACTTC.

V is TRBV15 and J is TRBJ1-6; D is ambiguous. V was clipped by 0 bases and J by 7 bases, with 4 bases between them. Germline loops: CDR1 LNHNV, CDR2 YYDKDF (reference sequence). This CDR3 comprises 13 residues. CDR3 in amino acids: CATSRDQNSPLHF. CDR3 coding DNA: TGTGCCACCAGCAGAGATCAGAATTCACCCCTCCACTTT.

J is TRBJ1-2 and V is TRBV4-2, with 7 bases fitting TRBD1. The CDR3 covers 17 residues. Germline trimming cut 3 bases from V and 4 bases from J; bases unmatched to any gene: 14. Germline CDR1 reads LGHNA; CDR2 reads YNFKEQ. CDR3 in DNA: TGTGCCAGCAGCCACTCTAGCGCCGGGACAGCTATCTATGGCTACACCTTC. Amino acids: CASSHSSAGTAIYGYTF.

The chain joins TRBV19 to TRBJ2-1, with 9 bases fitting TRBD2. The CDR3 consists of 16 residues. The V gene's germline CDR1 is LNHDA and CDR2 SQIVND (reference sequence). Losses at the gene ends were 5 bases for V and 9 bases for J; bases not matched to a gene: 14. The DNA for the CDR3 is TGTGCCAGTAGTCCAAACTTCTTAGCGGGAGCGGCTGAGCAGTTCTTC. Its protein is CASSPNFLAGAAEQFF.